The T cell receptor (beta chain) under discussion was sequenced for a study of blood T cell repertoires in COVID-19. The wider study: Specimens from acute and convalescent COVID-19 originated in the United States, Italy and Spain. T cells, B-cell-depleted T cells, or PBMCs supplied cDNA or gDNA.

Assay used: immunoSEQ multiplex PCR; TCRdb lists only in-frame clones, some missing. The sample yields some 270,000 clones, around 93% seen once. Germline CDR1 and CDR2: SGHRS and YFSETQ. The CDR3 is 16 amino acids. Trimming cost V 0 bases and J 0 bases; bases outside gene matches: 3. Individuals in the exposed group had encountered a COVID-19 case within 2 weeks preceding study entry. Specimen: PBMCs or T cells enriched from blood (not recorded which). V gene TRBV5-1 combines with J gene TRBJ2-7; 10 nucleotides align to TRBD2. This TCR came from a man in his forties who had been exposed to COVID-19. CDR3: CASSLGSSGSSYEQYF. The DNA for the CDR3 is TGCGCCAGCAGCTTGGGGTCTAGCGGGAGCTCCTACGAGCAGTACTTC.